One and the same sample provided the 15 T cell receptor beta chains below, sequenced in a study of blood T cells in healthy people across ages. Primers used in a second PCR of roughly 7 to 11 cycles were a sample-barcoded 5' primer and a J-beta primer mix. TCRdb used MiXCR to reprocess the 5' RACE reads, holding one entry per CDR3 protein. The sample shows nearly 800,000 distinct CDR3 sequences, 20% to 25% of them seen only once. This same sample was also part of a study on T cells of mothers and their children.

Sequencing was carried out using blood. These TCRs come from a boy aged 5-17 years in good health.

As regards this clonotype: A read error may produce the germline difference seen at one junction end. The chain has TRBV6-2 or TRBV6-3 and TRBJ2-5; TRBD1 or TRBD2 may be the D gene (6 bases each). Germline lookup yields CDR1 MNHEY and CDR2 SVGEGT. This CDR3 is 12 amino acids long. The CDR3 protein is CASRRTGRRITF. CDR3 in DNA: TGTGCCAGCAGGAGAACAGGGAGGAGAATAACCTTC.

In its sample, this clonotype was seen once. The V call is TRBV10-3, the J call TRBJ1-2; D is uncertain. The CDR3 is 14 amino acids. Between the trimmed V and J ends, which lost 7 bases and 4 bases, there was a span of 16 bases. CDR1 is ENHRY and CDR2 is SYGVKD in the germline V gene. CDR3 sequence (DNA): TGTGCCATCAAGCCAGGATTTGGGCTCTATGGCTACACCTTC. Amino acid sequence: CAIKPGFGLYGYTF.

This sequence joins TRBV25-1 and TRBJ2-5; tentative D call: TRBD1 (6 bases). The CDR3 has 16 residues. Trimming cost V 3 bases and J 3 bases, with 17 bases left between them. Germline V CDR1 and CDR2: MGHDK, SYGVNS. This CDR3 reads CASSDDDRTREETQYF. CDR3 nucleotide sequence: TGTGCCAGCAGTGATGACGACAGGACCAGGGAAGAGACCCAGTACTTC.

The V call is TRBV9, the J call TRBJ2-7; weak D call: TRBD2 (5 bases). Trimming pared 0 bases from V and 2 bases from J, leaving 12 bases between. There are 15 residues in the CDR3. Germline CDR1 SGDLS, CDR2 YYNGEE. The CDR3: CASSVGGSETYEQYF. The CDR3 DNA reads as TGTGCCAGCAGCGTAGGAGGTAGCGAGACCTACGAGCAGTACTTC. The entire variable domain, with the rest obtained from reference TRBV9 and TRBJ2-7, is as follows: DSGVTQTPKHLITATGQRVTLRCSPRSGDLSVYWYQQSLDQGLQFLIQYYNGEERAKGNILERFSAQQFPDLHSELNLSSLELGDSALYFCASSVGGSETYEQYFGPGTRLTVT.

Many counts were recorded for this clonotype. The chain employs TRBV4-3 and TRBJ1-1; 7 nucleotides agree with TRBD1. This CDR3 region has 15 residues. Trimming removed 0 bases from V and 5 bases from J; junction bases left unmatched: 6. Per the germline V gene, CDR1 is LGHNA and CDR2 is YSLEER. The CDR3 loop reads CASSQDRAGGTEAFF. The CDR3 coding sequence is TGCGCCAGCAGCCAAGATAGGGCAGGGGGAACTGAAGCTTTCTTT.

J is TRBJ2-5 and V is TRBV7-9; D uncertain. The CDR3 has 15 amino acids. Germline values: CDR1 SEHNR, CDR2 FQNEAQ (reference sequence). Trimming took 5 bases from V and 2 from J, leaving 15 bases between them. CDR3 coding DNA: TGTGCCAGCAGCGACCCTTTGTGGAGTCAAGAGACCCAGTACTTC. Amino acid sequence: CASSDPLWSQETQYF.

Of note for this clonotype: The CDR3 end shows no conserved phenylalanine or tryptophan, and so a read error is likely. The chain joins TRBV7-2 to TRBJ2-6; D may be TRBD1 or TRBD2 (7 bases each). This CDR3 is 17 amino acids long. Trimming shortened V by 5 bases and J by 0 bases, and 14 bases separated the two germline ends. The germline V gene has CDR1 SGHTA and CDR2 FQGNSA. CDR3: CASSGRDRTSGANVLTL. The CDR3 nucleotides read TGTGCCAGCAGCGGGAGGGACAGAACCTCTGGGGCCAACGTCCTGACTCTC.

This chain joins TRBV7-8 and TRBJ2-5, with a weak D call TRBD2 (6 bases). In germline, CDR1 is SGHVS, CDR2 FQNEAQ. This CDR3 has 15 amino acids. The ends were cut back, 7 bases at V and 3 bases at J, with 18 bases in the middle. For the CDR3, the DNA is TGTGCCAGCACCCCCCTGTCGCGGGGAGAAGAGACCCAGTACTTC. Translation gives CASTPLSRGEETQYF. The variable domain in full, with the rest retrieved from reference TRBV7-8 and TRBJ2-5, is GAGVSQSPRYKVAKRGQDVALRCDPISGHVSLFWYQQALGQGPEFLTYFQNEAQLDKSGLPSDRFFAERPEGSVSTLKIQRTQQEDSAVYLCASTPLSRGEETQYFGPGTRLLVL.

This clonotype has only one observation. The chain uses TRBV20-1 and TRBJ2-2, with 7 bases that match TRBD2. The ends lost 3 bases at V and 3 bases at J; junction bases unmatched: 4. From germline, CDR1 is DFQATT and CDR2 SNEGSKA (reference sequence). The CDR3 spans 14 residues. The CDR3 DNA is TGCAGTGCTAGCCAGGGACTATACACCGGGGAGCTGTTTTTT. Amino acids: CSASQGLYTGELFF.

This clonotype was seen a few times. The rearrangement links TRBV5-1 to TRBJ1-1; no definite D call. Trimming took off 5 bases at V and 1 base at J, with 9 bases between the two ends. This CDR3 comprises 13 residues. In germline, CDR1 is SGHRS, CDR2 YFSETQ. CDR3 sequence (DNA): TGCGCCAGCAGACCCGAGCCGAACACTGAAGCTTTCTTT. Protein: CASRPEPNTEAFF.

This sequence joins TRBV24-1 and TRBJ2-5; TRBD1 matches 8 bases. Near its end, the DNA agrees better with TRBJ2-7, so the J call may be wrong. Germline CDR1 reads KGHDR; CDR2 reads SFDVKD. The CDR3 contains 14 residues. In DNA, the CDR3 is TGTGCCACCAGTGATACAGGGGGTCTGGACGAGCAGTACTTC. Translation: CATSDTGGLDEQYF.

The chain couples TRBV10-3 to TRBJ2-7, with 12 bases fitting TRBD1. The CDR3 covers 14 residues. CDR1 is ENHRY, CDR2 SYGVKD, per germline. J gave up 6 bases and V 4 bases, and 4 bases lay outside the gene matches. In DNA form, the CDR3 reads TGTGCCATCAGTGGGGGGACAGGGGGCCCCGAGCAGTACTTC. Protein: CAISGGTGGPEQYF.

The chain joins TRBV20-1 to TRBJ2-3; perhaps TRBD1 as D (6 bases). Germline V gives CDR1 DFQATT, CDR2 SNEGSKA (reference sequence). With 3 bases removed from V and 1 base from J, the gap between germline ends came to 11 bases. This CDR3 is 14 amino acids long. CDR3 sequence (DNA): TGCAGTGCTAGTCACAGGGCCGGCACAGATACGCAGTATTTT. Amino acid sequence: CSASHRAGTDTQYF.

The rearrangement links TRBV2 to TRBJ2-1, with TRBD2 matching over 8 bases. Germline values: CDR1 SNHLY, CDR2 FYNNEI. V dropped 7 bases and J dropped 7; count of bases not matched to a gene: 12. The CDR3 sequence is 15 residues long. The CDR3 sequence: CASIKDGSGVNEQFF. DNA of the CDR3: TGTGCCAGCATCAAGGATGGTAGCGGGGTTAATGAGCAGTTCTTC.

This clonotype appeared a few times. The V and J genes are TRBV5-1 and TRBJ2-5, with D perhaps given as TRBD1 or TRBD2 (5 bases each). This CDR3 comprises 15 residues. Trimming took off 4 bases at V and 5 bases at J, with 18 bases between the two ends. Germline values: CDR1 SGHRS, CDR2 YFSETQ. The CDR3 coding sequence is TGCGCCAGCAGCGCGACGGGGCGGGTTAGTGAGACCCAGTACTTC. Amino acid sequence: CASSATGRVSETQYF.